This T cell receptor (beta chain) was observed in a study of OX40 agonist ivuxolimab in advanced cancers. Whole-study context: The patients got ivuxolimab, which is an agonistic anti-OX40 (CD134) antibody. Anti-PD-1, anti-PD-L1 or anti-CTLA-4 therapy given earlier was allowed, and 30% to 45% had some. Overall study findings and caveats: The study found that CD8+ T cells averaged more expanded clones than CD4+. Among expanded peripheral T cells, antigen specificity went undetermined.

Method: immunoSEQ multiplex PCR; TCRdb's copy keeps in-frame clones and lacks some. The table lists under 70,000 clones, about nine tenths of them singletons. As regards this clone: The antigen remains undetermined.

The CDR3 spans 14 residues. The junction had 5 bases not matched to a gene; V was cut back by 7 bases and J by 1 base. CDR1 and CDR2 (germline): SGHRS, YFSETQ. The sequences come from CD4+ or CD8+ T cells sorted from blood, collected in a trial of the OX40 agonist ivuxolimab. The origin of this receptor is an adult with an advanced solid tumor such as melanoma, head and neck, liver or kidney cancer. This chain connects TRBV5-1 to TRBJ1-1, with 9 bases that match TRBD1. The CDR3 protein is CASHWDRENTEAFF. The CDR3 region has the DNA TGCGCCAGCCACTGGGACAGGGAGAACACTGAAGCTTTCTTT.